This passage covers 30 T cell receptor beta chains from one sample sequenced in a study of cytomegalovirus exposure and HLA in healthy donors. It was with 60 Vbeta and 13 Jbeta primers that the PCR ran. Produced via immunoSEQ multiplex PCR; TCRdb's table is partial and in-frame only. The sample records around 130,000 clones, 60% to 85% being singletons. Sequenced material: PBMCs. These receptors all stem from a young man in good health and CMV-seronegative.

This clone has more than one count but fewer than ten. CDR3 protein: CSVVDQGAGYTF. CDR3 bases: TGCAGCGTTGTAGATCAGGGGGCCGGCTACACCTTC. The V gene is TRBV29-1, the J gene TRBJ1-2; 8 nucleotides agree with TRBD1. The CDR3 sequence is 12 residues long. Germline V lookup: CDR1 SQVTM, CDR2 ANQGSEA. Unmatched junction bases numbered 6, after V lost 4 bases and J lost 8 bases.

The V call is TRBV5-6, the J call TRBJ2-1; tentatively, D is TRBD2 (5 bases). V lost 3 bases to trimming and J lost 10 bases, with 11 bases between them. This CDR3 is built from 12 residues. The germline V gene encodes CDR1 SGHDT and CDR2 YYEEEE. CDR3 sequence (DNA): TGTGCCAGCAGCTCAGGAGGAAGAGAGCAGTTCTTC. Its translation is CASSSGGREQFF.

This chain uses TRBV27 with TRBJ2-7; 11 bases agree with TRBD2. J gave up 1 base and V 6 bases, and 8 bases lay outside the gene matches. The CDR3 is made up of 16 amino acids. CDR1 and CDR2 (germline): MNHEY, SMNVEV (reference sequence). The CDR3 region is CASSTIAGGPSYEQYF. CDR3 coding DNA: TGTGCCAGCAGCACGATAGCGGGAGGGCCGTCCTACGAGCAGTACTTC.

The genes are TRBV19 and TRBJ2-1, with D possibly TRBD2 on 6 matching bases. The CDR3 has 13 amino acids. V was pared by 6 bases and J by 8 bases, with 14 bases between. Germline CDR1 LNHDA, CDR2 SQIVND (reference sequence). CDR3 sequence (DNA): TGTGCCAGTAGGTCCGGAGGGCGGGATGAGCAGTTCTTC. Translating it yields CASRSGGRDEQFF.

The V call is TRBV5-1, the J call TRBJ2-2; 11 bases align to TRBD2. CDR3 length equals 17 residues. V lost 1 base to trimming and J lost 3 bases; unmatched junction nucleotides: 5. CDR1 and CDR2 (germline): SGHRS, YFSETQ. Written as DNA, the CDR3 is TGCGCCAGCAGCTTGACAATACTAGCGGGGGACACCGGGGAGCTGTTTTTT. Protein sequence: CASSLTILAGDTGELFF.

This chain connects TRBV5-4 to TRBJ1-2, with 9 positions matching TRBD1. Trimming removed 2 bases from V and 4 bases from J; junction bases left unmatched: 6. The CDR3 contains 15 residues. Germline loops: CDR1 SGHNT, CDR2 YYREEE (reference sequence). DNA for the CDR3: TGTGCCAGCAGCTTCCCGGGACAGGGACTCTATGGCTACACCTTC. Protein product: CASSFPGQGLYGYTF.

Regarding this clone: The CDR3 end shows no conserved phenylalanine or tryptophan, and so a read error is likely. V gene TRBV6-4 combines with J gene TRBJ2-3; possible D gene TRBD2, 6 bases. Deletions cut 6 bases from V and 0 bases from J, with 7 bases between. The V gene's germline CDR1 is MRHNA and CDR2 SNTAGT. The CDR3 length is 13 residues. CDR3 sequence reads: CASSSGSTDTQYV. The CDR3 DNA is TGTGCCAGCAGCAGCGGGAGCACAGATACGCAGTATGTT.

CDR3 nucleotides: TGCAGCGTTGTCGGGGGATCAGGCTATGGCTACACCTTC. Amino acid sequence: CSVVGGSGYGYTF. J is TRBJ1-2 and V is TRBV29-1; D possibly corresponds to TRBD1 (5 bases). This CDR3 is built from 13 residues. In germline, CDR1 is SQVTM, CDR2 ANQGSEA. Between the trimmed V and J ends, which lost 4 bases and 4 bases, there was a span of 13 bases.

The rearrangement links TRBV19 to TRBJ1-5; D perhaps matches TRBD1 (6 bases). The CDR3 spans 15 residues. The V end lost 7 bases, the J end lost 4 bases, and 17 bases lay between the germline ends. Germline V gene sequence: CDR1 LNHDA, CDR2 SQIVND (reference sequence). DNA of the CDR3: TGTGCCAGTACCATACGGACAGAGTTTAATCAGCCCCAGCATTTT. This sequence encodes CASTIRTEFNQPQHF.

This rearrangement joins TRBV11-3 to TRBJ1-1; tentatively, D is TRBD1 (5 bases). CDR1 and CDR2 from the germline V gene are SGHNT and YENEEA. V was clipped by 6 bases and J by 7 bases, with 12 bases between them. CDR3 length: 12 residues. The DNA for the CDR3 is TGTGCCAGCAGTTCGACCACAGGTGAAGCTTTCTTT. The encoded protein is CASSSTTGEAFF.

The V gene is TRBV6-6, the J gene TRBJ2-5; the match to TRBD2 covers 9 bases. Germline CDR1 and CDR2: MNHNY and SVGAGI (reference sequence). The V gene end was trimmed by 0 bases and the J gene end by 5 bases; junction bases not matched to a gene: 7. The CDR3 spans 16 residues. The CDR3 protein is CASSYSLRLAGETQYF. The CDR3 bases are TGTGCCAGCAGTTACTCACTCCGGCTAGCGGGGGAGACCCAGTACTTC.

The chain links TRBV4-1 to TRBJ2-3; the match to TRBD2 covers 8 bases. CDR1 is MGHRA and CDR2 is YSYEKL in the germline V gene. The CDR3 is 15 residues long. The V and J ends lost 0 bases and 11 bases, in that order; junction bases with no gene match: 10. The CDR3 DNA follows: TGCGCCAGCAGCCAAGATGGGACAATAGCGGGGAAGCAGTATTTT. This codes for CASSQDGTIAGKQYF.

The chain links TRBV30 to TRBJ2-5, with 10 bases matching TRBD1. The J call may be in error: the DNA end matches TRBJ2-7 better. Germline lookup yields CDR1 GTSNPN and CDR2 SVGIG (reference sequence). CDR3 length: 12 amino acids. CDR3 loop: CACRDRGDEQYF. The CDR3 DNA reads TGTGCCTGCCGGGACAGGGGCGACGAGCAGTACTTC.

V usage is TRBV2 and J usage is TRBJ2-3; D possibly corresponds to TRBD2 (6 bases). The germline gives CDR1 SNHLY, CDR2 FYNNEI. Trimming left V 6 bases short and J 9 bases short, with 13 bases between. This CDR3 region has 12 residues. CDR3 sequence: CASSIREYTQYF. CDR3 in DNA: TGTGCCAGCAGCATCCGGGAGTACACGCAGTATTTT. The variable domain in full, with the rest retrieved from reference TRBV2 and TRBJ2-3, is EPEVTQTPSHQVTQMGQEVILRCVPISNHLYFYWYRQILGQKVEFLVSFYNNEISEKSEIFDDQFSVERPDGSNFTLKIRSTKLEDSAMYFCASSIREYTQYFGPGTRLTVL.

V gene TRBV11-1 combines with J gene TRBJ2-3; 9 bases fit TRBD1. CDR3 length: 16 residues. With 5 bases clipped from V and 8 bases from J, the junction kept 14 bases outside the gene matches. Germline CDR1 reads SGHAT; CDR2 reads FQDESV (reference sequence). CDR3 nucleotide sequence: TGTGCCAGCAGCCAACGACAGGGGGTGCGGGCGGGTACGCAGTATTTT. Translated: CASSQRQGVRAGTQYF. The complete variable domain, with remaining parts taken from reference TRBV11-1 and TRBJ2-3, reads EAEVAQSPRYKITEKSQAVAFWCDPISGHATLYWYRQILGQGPELLVQFQDESVVDDSQLPKDRFSAERLKGVDSTLKIQPAELGDSAMYLCASSQRQGVRAGTQYFGPGTRLTVL.

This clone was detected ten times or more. This CDR3 reads CASSQVAGNTGEKLFF. CDR3 coding DNA: TGCGCCAGCAGCCAAGTCGCGGGGAATACGGGCGAAAAACTGTTTTTT. The chain is built from TRBV4-3 and TRBJ1-4, with D uncertain. This CDR3 has 16 amino acids. V lost 1 base and J 8 bases, leaving 17 bases between the germline ends. The germline CDR1 and CDR2 sequences are LGHNA and YSLEER.

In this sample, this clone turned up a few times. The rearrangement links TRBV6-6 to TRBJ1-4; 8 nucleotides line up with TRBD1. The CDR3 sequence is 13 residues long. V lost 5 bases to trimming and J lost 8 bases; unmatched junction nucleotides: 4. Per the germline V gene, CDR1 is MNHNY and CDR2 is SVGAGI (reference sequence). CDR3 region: CASSTGGYEKLFF. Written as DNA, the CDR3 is TGTGCCAGCAGTACAGGGGGGTACGAAAAACTGTTTTTT.

Here the CDR3 reads CASSLDRASYNEQFF. CDR3 bases: TGCGCCAGCAGCTTGGACAGGGCCTCCTACAATGAGCAGTTCTTC. The V and J genes are TRBV5-1 and TRBJ2-1; D is possibly TRBD1 (6 bases). The CDR3 runs 15 residues. V dropped 0 bases and J dropped 0 bases, with 7 bases sitting between them. Germline V gene sequence: CDR1 SGHRS, CDR2 YFSETQ.

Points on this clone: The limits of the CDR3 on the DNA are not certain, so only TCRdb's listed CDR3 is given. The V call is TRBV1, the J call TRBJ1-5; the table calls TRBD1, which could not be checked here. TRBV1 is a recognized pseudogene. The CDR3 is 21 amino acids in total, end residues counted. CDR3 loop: CTSSQEVGPGTGRNSNQPQHF.

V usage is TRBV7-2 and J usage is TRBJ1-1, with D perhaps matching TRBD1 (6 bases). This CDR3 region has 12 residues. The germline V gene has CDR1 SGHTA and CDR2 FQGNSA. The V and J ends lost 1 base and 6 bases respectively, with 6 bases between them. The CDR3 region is CASSLGGPEAFF. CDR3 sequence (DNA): TGTGCCAGCAGCTTAGGGGGGCCTGAAGCTTTCTTT.

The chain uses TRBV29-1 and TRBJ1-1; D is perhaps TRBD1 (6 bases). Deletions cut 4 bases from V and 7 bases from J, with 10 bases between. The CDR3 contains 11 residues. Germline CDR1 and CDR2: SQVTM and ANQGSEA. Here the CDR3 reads CSVGEDSEAFF. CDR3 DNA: TGCAGCGTTGGAGAGGACAGTGAAGCTTTCTTT.

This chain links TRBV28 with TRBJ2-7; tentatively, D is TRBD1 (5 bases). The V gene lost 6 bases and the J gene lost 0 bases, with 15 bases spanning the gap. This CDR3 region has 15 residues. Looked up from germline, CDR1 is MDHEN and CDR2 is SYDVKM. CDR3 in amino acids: CASRATGYFSYEQYF. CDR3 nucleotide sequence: TGTGCCAGCAGAGCTACAGGATACTTCTCCTACGAGCAGTACTTC.

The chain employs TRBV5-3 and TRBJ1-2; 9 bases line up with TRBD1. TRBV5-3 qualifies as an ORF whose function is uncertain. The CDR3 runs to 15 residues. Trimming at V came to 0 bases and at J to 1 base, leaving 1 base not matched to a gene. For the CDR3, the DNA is TGTGCCAGAAGCTTGGAGGGACAGGGTAACTATGGCTACACCTTC. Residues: CARSLEGQGNYGYTF.

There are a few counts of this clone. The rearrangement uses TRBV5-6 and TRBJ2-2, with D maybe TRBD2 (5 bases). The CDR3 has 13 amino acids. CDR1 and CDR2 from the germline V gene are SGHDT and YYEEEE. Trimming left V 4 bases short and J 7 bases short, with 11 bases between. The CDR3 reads CASSRPGYGELFF. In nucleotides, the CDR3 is TGTGCCAGCAGCCGCCCGGGGTACGGGGAGCTGTTTTTT.

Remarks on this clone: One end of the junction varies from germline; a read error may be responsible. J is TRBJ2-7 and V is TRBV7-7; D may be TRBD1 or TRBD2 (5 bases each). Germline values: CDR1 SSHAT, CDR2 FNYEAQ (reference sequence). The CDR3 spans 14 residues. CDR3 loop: CASSLALGPYEQYF. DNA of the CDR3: TGTGCTAGCAGCTTAGCGCTGGGGCCCTACGAGCAGTACTTC.

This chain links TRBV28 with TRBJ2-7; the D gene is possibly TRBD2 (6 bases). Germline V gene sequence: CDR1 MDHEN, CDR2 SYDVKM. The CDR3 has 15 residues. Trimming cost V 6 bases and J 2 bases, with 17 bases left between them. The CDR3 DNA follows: TGTGCCAGCAGGCCCCCGCGGGACGCAACCTACGAGCAGTACTTC. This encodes CASRPPRDATYEQYF.

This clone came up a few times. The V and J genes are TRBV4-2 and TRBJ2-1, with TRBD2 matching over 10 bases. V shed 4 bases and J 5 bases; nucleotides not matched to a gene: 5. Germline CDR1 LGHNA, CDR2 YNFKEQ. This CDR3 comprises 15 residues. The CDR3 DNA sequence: TGTGCCAGCAGCCGGACTAGCGGCCGAGACAATGAGCAGTTCTTC. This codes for CASSRTSGRDNEQFF.

The DNA of the CDR3 is TGTGCCAGCAGTGAAGGGGGGCAGGGGGCGCGTGGCTACACCTTC. Its translation: CASSEGGQGARGYTF. The chain has TRBV6-1 and TRBJ1-2; 8 bases are shared with TRBD1. Trimming removed 1 base from V and 7 bases from J; junction bases left unmatched: 8. The germline gives CDR1 MNHNS, CDR2 SASEGT. The CDR3 is 15 residues long.

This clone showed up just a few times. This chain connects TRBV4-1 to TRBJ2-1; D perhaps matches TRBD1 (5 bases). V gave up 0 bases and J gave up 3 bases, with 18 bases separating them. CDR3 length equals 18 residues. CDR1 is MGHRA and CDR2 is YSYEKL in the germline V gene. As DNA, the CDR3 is TGCGCCAGCAGCCAAGAACGGGTAAGGGGCCCCCTCTACAATGAGCAGTTCTTC. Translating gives CASSQERVRGPLYNEQFF.

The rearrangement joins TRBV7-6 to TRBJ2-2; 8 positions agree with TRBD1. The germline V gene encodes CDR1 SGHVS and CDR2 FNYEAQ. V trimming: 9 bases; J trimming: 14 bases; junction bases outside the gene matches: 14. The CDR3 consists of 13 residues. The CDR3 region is CASRGTGGYGLFF. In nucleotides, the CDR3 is TGTGCCAGTCGCGGGACAGGAGGCTATGGCCTGTTTTTT. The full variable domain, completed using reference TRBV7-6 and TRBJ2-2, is GAGVSQSPRYKVTKRGQDVALRCDPISGHVSLYWYRQALGQGPEFLTYFNYEAQQDKSGLPNDRFSAERPEGSISTLTIQRTEQRDSAMYRCASRGTGGYGLFFGEGSRLTVL.